The source of this T cell receptor (beta chain) is a study of CD8+ T cells in alopecia areata. Study-wide background: Treatment with tofacitinib (6 to 18 months) was followed by 6 months off drug. Study conclusions and caveats: Greater clonality was observed in lesional scalp samples, especially alopecia totalis/universalis, versus normal scalp. Many expanded lesional clones persisted in scalp and blood during tofacitinib.

A note on this clone: Its specificity is unknown.

The sequencing template was cDNA reverse transcribed from extracted RNA. Only in-frame clones appear in the TCRdb table, and some are missing; sequencing was by immunoSEQ multiplex PCR. Here the sample spans around 120,000 clones, 58% being singletons. The sample's treatment: oral pan-JAK inhibitor, 5-10 mg twice daily. Trimming took 1 base from V and 5 from J, leaving 11 bases between them. In germline, CDR1 is SNHLY, CDR2 FYNNEI. The CDR3 has 15 amino acids. Sequences were derived from CD8+ T cells sorted from blood, sampled at week 4, from a patient treated with tofacitinib. The chain combines TRBV2 with TRBJ2-2; D is ambiguous. The TCR was taken from a human donor with alopecia areata. The CDR3 is CASSEGRARTGELFF. DNA of the CDR3: TGTGCCAGCAGTGAAGGCCGGGCCAGGACCGGGGAGCTGTTTTTT.